Presented here are 18 T cell receptor beta chains from one specimen sequenced in a study of shared clonotypes between healthy human individuals. Profiled with immunoSEQ multiplex PCR; TCRdb holds only in-frame clones, not every one. Of over 750,000 clones in the sample, about 97% were seen once. Naive CD8 cells, CD45RO-negative and positively selected for CCR7, excluded terminally differentiated effector memory CD45RA+ cells. The sample comprised naive CD8+ T cells sorted from blood. These receptors came from a man aged 25-45 years in good health.

The V call is TRBV27, the J call TRBJ2-1; D is ambiguous. The CDR3 is 15 residues long. Germline V gives CDR1 MNHEY, CDR2 SMNVEV (reference sequence). Trimming left V 4 bases short and J 0 bases short, with 10 bases between. The CDR3 here is CASSSGRSSYNEQFF. The DNA for the CDR3 is TGTGCCAGCAGTTCCGGACGGAGCTCCTACAATGAGCAGTTCTTC.

This clone was counted a single time. The chain links TRBV2 to TRBJ1-2; D uncertain. Trimming shortened V by 2 bases and J by 0 bases, and 10 bases separated the two germline ends. The germline gives CDR1 SNHLY, CDR2 FYNNEI. The CDR3 runs 15 residues. The CDR3 loop reads CASSETRLANYGYTF. For the CDR3, the DNA is TGTGCCAGCAGTGAAACGAGATTAGCTAACTATGGCTACACCTTC. Filled out from reference TRBV2 and TRBJ1-2, the complete variable domain reads EPEVTQTPSHQVTQMGQEVILRCVPISNHLYFYWYRQILGQKVEFLVSFYNNEISEKSEIFDDQFSVERPDGSNFTLKIRSTKLEDSAMYFCASSETRLANYGYTFGSGTRLTVV.

The rearrangement links TRBV7-9 to TRBJ1-2; D is perhaps TRBD1 (5 bases). With 0 bases removed from V and 4 bases from J, the gap between germline ends came to 12 bases. Germline V gene lookup returns CDR1 SEHNR and CDR2 FQNEAQ (reference sequence). The CDR3 runs to 15 residues. CDR3 in amino acids: CASSLARDWSYGYTF. CDR3 in DNA: TGTGCCAGCAGCTTAGCCAGGGATTGGAGCTATGGCTACACCTTC.

The chain employs TRBV7-2 and TRBJ2-5, with unresolved D. Trimming removed 2 bases from V and 4 bases from J, with 8 bases in between. Germline CDR1 is SGHTA and CDR2 is FQGNSA. The CDR3 extends over 13 amino acids. The CDR3 DNA follows: TGTGCCAGCAGCTTACCTATTTCAGAGACCCAGTACTTC. Translated, it gives CASSLPISETQYF.

This clone was counted between two and nine times. The chain joins TRBV13 to TRBJ2-7; TRBD1 agrees at 7 bases. The CDR3 extends over 13 amino acids. The V segment lost 4 bases and the J segment 7 bases; nucleotides outside the gene matches: 7. Germline V CDR1 and CDR2: PRHDT, FYEKMQ (reference sequence). DNA for the CDR3: TGTGCCAGCAGCTCCGGACAGGCATGGGAGCAGTACTTC. Its protein product is CASSSGQAWEQYF.

The chain joins TRBV4-3 to TRBJ2-3; the match to TRBD2 covers 11 bases. With 1 base clipped from V and 1 base from J, the junction kept 13 bases outside the gene matches. CDR1 is LGHNA and CDR2 is YSLEER in the germline V gene. The CDR3 is made up of 20 amino acids. The CDR3 bases are TGCGCCAGCAGCCAAGGCCTTCTGGGACTAGCGGATCAAGGCACAGATACGCAGTATTTT. This codes for CASSQGLLGLADQGTDTQYF.

This chain connects TRBV7-9 to TRBJ2-7, with a tentative D call TRBD1 (6 bases). CDR1 is SEHNR and CDR2 is FQNEAQ in the germline V gene (reference sequence). Trimming stripped 3 bases from V and 3 bases from J, with 9 bases between. The CDR3 loop spans 13 amino acids. In nucleotides, the CDR3 is TGTGCCAGCAGCTTCCAGGGGTACTACGAGCAGTACTTC. Translating gives CASSFQGYYEQYF.

In its sample, this clone was seen once. The chain couples TRBV29-1 to TRBJ2-1; TRBD2 agrees at 11 bases. V gave up 2 bases and J gave up 5 bases; unmatched junction bases: 2. The CDR3 length is 14 residues. The germline CDR1 and CDR2 sequences are SQVTM and ANQGSEA. The CDR3 protein is CSVESGLADNEQFF. Here the CDR3 DNA reads TGCAGCGTTGAATCGGGACTAGCGGACAATGAGCAGTTCTTC.

In this sample, this clone turned up once. The chain links TRBV11-2 to TRBJ2-7; 9 bases are a match to TRBD1. This CDR3 contains 19 residues. In germline, CDR1 is SGHAT, CDR2 FQNNGV. The V and J ends lost 4 bases and 2 bases, in that order; junction bases with no gene match: 18. This CDR3 is CASSSWTGEGEGAPYEQYF. In DNA, the CDR3 is TGTGCCAGCAGCTCTTGGACAGGGGAAGGAGAGGGGGCACCCTACGAGCAGTACTTC.

The chain couples TRBV7-9 to TRBJ1-1, with 7 bases identical to TRBD1. V was pared by 2 bases and J by 2 bases, with 5 bases of the junction left unmatched. CDR1 is SEHNR, CDR2 FQNEAQ, per germline (reference sequence). The CDR3 extends over 15 amino acids. The DNA of the CDR3 is TGTGCCAGCAGCTTACTCCGGGACAGAAACACTGAAGCTTTCTTT. It specifies CASSLLRDRNTEAFF.

Turning to this clone: The sample carries other DNA sequences with the same CDR3. The V and J genes are TRBV7-9 and TRBJ2-1, with 12 bases fitting TRBD2. With 2 bases clipped from V and 7 bases from J, the junction kept 0 bases outside the gene matches. The CDR3 runs 14 residues. Germline V CDR1 and CDR2: SEHNR, FQNEAQ (reference sequence). In DNA form, the CDR3 reads TGTGCCAGCAGCTTACTAGCGGGAGGGAATGAGCAGTTCTTC. This encodes CASSLLAGGNEQFF.

In regard to this clone: Compared with germline, one end of the junction differs, possibly owing to a read error. The rearrangement links TRBV7-9 to TRBJ2-1; either TRBD1 or TRBD2 may fit D (7 bases each). Germline lookup yields CDR1 SEHNR and CDR2 FQNEAQ (reference sequence). The CDR3 runs to 15 residues. The CDR3 protein is CAGRGRETPYNEQFF. The CDR3 region has the DNA TGTGCCGGCAGGGGGAGGGAGACTCCCTACAATGAGCAGTTCTTC.

For the CDR3, the DNA is TGTGCCACCAGCGGCCGGGACACTCCTGGGGGCGATGGCTACACCTTC. Its protein product is CATSGRDTPGGDGYTF. V and J are TRBV15 and TRBJ1-2, with D possibly matching TRBD1 (6 bases). Germline CDR1 is LNHNV and CDR2 is YYDKDF (reference sequence). This CDR3 region has 16 residues. The V end lost 5 bases, the J end lost 6 bases, and 22 bases lay between the germline ends.

This sequence joins TRBV13 and TRBJ2-3, with TRBD2 matching 12 bases. Germline V gives CDR1 PRHDT, CDR2 FYEKMQ (reference sequence). The CDR3 is 16 residues long. Trimming at V came to 5 bases and at J to 3 bases, leaving 6 bases not matched to a gene. CDR3 nucleotide sequence: TGTGCCAGCAGCCCTTTTCTAGCGGGAGGGACAGATACGCAGTATTTT. As protein: CASSPFLAGGTDTQYF.

The chain links TRBV29-1 to TRBJ2-2; D is unclear. The V end was cut by 1 base, the J end by 7 bases, with 1 base between. From germline, CDR1 is SQVTM and CDR2 ANQGSEA. The CDR3 is made up of 10 amino acids. CDR3 DNA sequence: TGCAGCGTTGAAGTCGGGGAGCTGTTTTTT. Amino acids: CSVEVGELFF.

This chain uses TRBV28 with TRBJ2-5; tentatively, D is TRBD2 (5 bases). V was cut by 8 bases and J by 7 bases, with 20 bases left in between. Per the germline V gene, CDR1 is MDHEN and CDR2 is SYDVKM. The CDR3 contains 14 residues. The CDR3 DNA is TGTGCCAGCTCTCTTCTTAATAGCGTGGGGACCCAGTACTTC. It encodes CASSLLNSVGTQYF. The whole variable domain, filled in from reference TRBV28 and TRBJ2-5, reads DVKVTQSSRYLVKRTGEKVFLECVQDMDHENMFWYRQDPGLGLRLIYFSYDVKMKEKGDIPEGYSVSREKKERFSLILESASTNQTSMYLCASSLLNSVGTQYFGPGTRLLVL.

This rearrangement joins TRBV9 to TRBJ1-2; a weak D match, TRBD1 (6 bases). Trimming pared 4 bases from V and 13 bases from J, leaving 14 bases between. Per germline, CDR1 SGDLS and CDR2 YYNGEE. CDR3 size: 11 residues. This CDR3 is CASSPHRGGTF. The CDR3 region has the DNA TGTGCCAGCAGCCCCCATAGAGGGGGCACCTTC.

The chain uses TRBV4-1 and TRBJ1-5; D might be TRBD1 (5 bases). V dropped 4 bases and J dropped 6 bases, with 10 bases sitting between them. This CDR3 contains 13 residues. Germline CDR1 and CDR2: MGHRA and YSYEKL. The CDR3 DNA reads as TGCGCCAGCAGCCCGGGACTGACTCAGCCCCAGCATTTT. Its translation: CASSPGLTQPQHF.